This paragraph reports one TCR beta chain. The data stem from a study of neurological immune-mediated disorders. TCRdb reanalysed the 5' RACE reads using MiXCR and keeps one entry per CDR3 protein. This sample has 60,000 to 85,000 distinct CDR3 sequences, with about 5% found just once. The unsorted libraries had their origin in 2 million PBMCs stored at -80 C. This receptor was obtained from a woman between 65 and 79 years old with multiple sclerosis. Sequenced sample: PBMCs.

For the CDR3, the DNA is TGCGCCAGCAGCCAAGCACCGAGCTCCTACAATGAGCAGTTCTTC. Translated, it gives CASSQAPSSYNEQFF. V usage is TRBV4-1 and J usage is TRBJ2-1; D remains ambiguous. The CDR3 extends over 15 amino acids. V was cut by 1 base and J by 0 bases, with 7 bases left in between. Germline CDR1 and CDR2: MGHRA and YSYEKL.